The 13 T cell receptor beta chains given below trace back to one sample, sequenced in a study of Tregs in tolerant kidney transplant recipients. Assay: immunoSEQ multiplex PCR; the TCRdb copy retains only in-frame clones and omits some. The data show approximately 100,000 clones, with roughly 93% seen just once and approximately 0.5% held by the top ten. Sequencing used CD4+ T cells from blood, obtained before the transplant. Receptors were obtained from a human donor who received a combined kidney and bone marrow transplant.

J is TRBJ2-5 and V is TRBV7-6; perhaps TRBD1 as D (5 bases). TRBJ2-7 matches the DNA end more closely, so the J call is doubtful. This CDR3 region has 16 residues. Looked up from germline, CDR1 is SGHVS and CDR2 is FNYEAQ. As DNA, the CDR3 is TGTGCCAGCAGCTTAGAAACCGCCAGGGCCCACTACGAGCAGTACTTC. Its translation is CASSLETARAHYEQYF.

The gene calls are TRBV4-2 and TRBJ1-2; no firm D call. Germline V gene data show CDR1 as LGHNA and CDR2 as YNFKEQ. V lost 0 bases, J lost 0 bases, and 8 bases lay in between. The CDR3 loop spans 15 amino acids. The CDR3, as DNA: TGTGCCAGCAGCCAAGATCTGGCTTCTAACTATGGCTACACCTTC. It yields the protein CASSQDLASNYGYTF.

The chain has TRBV7-9 and TRBJ2-5; tentative D call: TRBD2 (6 bases). V dropped 11 bases and J dropped 0 bases, with 13 bases sitting between them. In germline, CDR1 is SEHNR, CDR2 FQNEAQ (reference sequence). The CDR3 covers 13 residues. In DNA form, the CDR3 reads TGTGCCTCCAGGACTAAGAACCAAGAGACCCAGTACTTC. Its protein is CASRTKNQETQYF. Drawing the rest from reference TRBV7-9 and TRBJ2-5, the complete variable domain is DTGVSQNPRHKITKRGQNVTFRCDPISEHNRLYWYRQTLGQGPEFLTYFQNEAQLEKSRLLSDRFSAERPKGSFSTLEIQRTEQGDSAMYLCASRTKNQETQYFGPGTRLLVL.

V and J are TRBV7-3 and TRBJ2-2, with 7 bases fitting TRBD1. The germline gives CDR1 SGHTA, CDR2 FQGTGA. This CDR3 contains 16 residues. V shed 7 bases and J 1 base; nucleotides not matched to a gene: 9. DNA of the CDR3: TGTGCCAGCAACCAGTGGGGGACAGTGAACACCGGGGAGCTGTTTTTT. It encodes CASNQWGTVNTGELFF. The full variable domain, rest sourced from reference TRBV7-3 and TRBJ2-2, is GAGVSQTPSNKVTEKGKYVELRCDPISGHTALYWYRQSLGQGPEFLIYFQGTGAADDSGLPNDRFFAVRPEGSVSTLKIQRTERGDSAVYLCASNQWGTVNTGELFFGEGSRLTVL.

J is TRBJ2-1 and V is TRBV11-2; the D gene is possibly TRBD2 (5 bases). Germline CDR1 is SGHAT and CDR2 is FQNNGV. This CDR3 has 17 amino acids. V dropped 1 base and J dropped 0 bases, with 13 bases sitting between them. CDR3: CASSLVVVASSYNEQFF. In DNA, the CDR3 is TGTGCCAGCAGCTTAGTTGTCGTAGCGAGCTCCTACAATGAGCAGTTCTTC.

The CDR3 DNA follows: TGCGCCAGCAGCCCTGGGACAGGGACGTACAATGAGCAGTTCTTC. Encoded protein: CASSPGTGTYNEQFF. The rearrangement links TRBV5-1 to TRBJ2-1; TRBD1 matches at 9 bases. This CDR3 contains 15 residues. Germline V gives CDR1 SGHRS, CDR2 YFSETQ. V lost 4 bases to trimming and J lost 4 bases; unmatched junction nucleotides: 6.

The chain links TRBV5-6 to TRBJ1-4; D may be TRBD1 (5 bases). Germline-derived CDR1 and CDR2 are SGHDT and YYEEEE. V was clipped by 2 bases and J by 7 bases, with 15 bases between them. The CDR3 totals 15 residues. Here the CDR3 DNA reads TGTGCCAGCAGCTTCAGGGAACCCCAGGGTGAAAAACTGTTTTTT. Encoded protein: CASSFREPQGEKLFF. The variable domain in full, with the rest retrieved from reference TRBV5-6 and TRBJ1-4, is DAGVTQSPTHLIKTRGQQVTLRCSPKSGHDTVSWYQQALGQGPQFIFQYYEEEERQRGNFPDRFSGHQFPNYSSELNVNALLLGDSALYLCASSFREPQGEKLFFGSGTQLSVL.

CDR3 nucleotide sequence: TGTGCCAGCACCTCAGAGGGGGGGGCGAGCACTGAAGCTTTCTTT. Its translation: CASTSEGGASTEAFF. The chain has TRBV2 and TRBJ1-1; D might be TRBD1 (6 bases). The CDR3 is 15 residues long. Between the trimmed V and J ends, which lost 7 bases and 4 bases, there was a span of 19 bases. From germline, CDR1 is SNHLY and CDR2 FYNNEI. Supplemented by reference TRBV2 and TRBJ1-1, the full variable domain reads EPEVTQTPSHQVTQMGQEVILRCVPISNHLYFYWYRQILGQKVEFLVSFYNNEISEKSEIFDDQFSVERPDGSNFTLKIRSTKLEDSAMYFCASTSEGGASTEAFFGQGTRLTVV.

The chain combines TRBV27 with TRBJ1-1; D is perhaps TRBD1 (6 bases). Germline CDR1 is MNHEY and CDR2 is SMNVEV (reference sequence). This CDR3 is 14 amino acids long. Trimming cost V 3 bases and J 5 bases, with 13 bases left between them. Here the CDR3 reads CASSFVQGWTEAFF. CDR3 nucleotides: TGTGCCAGCAGTTTCGTACAGGGTTGGACTGAAGCTTTCTTT.

The chain joins TRBV4-1 to TRBJ1-2; TRBD1 matches at 7 bases. This CDR3 comprises 16 residues. The trim removed 2 bases at V and 4 bases at J, leaving 10 bases unmatched. From germline, CDR1 is MGHRA and CDR2 YSYEKL. CDR3 DNA sequence: TGCGCCAGCAGCCAATATGAGACAGGGTACATCTATGGCTACACCTTC. Amino acids: CASSQYETGYIYGYTF.

Only a few counts were recorded for this clone. The J gene is TRBJ1-3, the V gene TRBV4-1, with D tentatively TRBD1 (6 bases). V gave up 3 bases and J gave up 7 bases, with 16 bases separating them. The CDR3 spans 15 residues. The germline gives CDR1 MGHRA, CDR2 YSYEKL. CDR3 region: CASSHPTTGTNTIYF. CDR3 in DNA: TGCGCCAGCAGCCACCCGACGACAGGAACGAACACCATATATTTT.

This clone was recorded only once. The chain employs TRBV29-1 and TRBJ1-1; 7 nucleotides line up with TRBD1. V shed 4 bases and J 0 bases; nucleotides not matched to a gene: 23. CDR1 is SQVTM and CDR2 is ANQGSEA in the germline V gene. The CDR3 is 20 residues long. The CDR3 sequence: CSVVREPGQKTNYLNTEAFF. The DNA for the CDR3 is TGCAGCGTTGTCCGAGAGCCGGGACAGAAAACGAATTACTTGAACACTGAAGCTTTCTTT.

This clone was counted a single time. V gene TRBV2 combines with J gene TRBJ2-1, with D perhaps matching TRBD2 (5 bases). Trimming cost V 4 bases and J 9 bases, with 10 bases left between them. The germline V gene encodes CDR1 SNHLY and CDR2 FYNNEI. The CDR3 length is 12 residues. The CDR3: CASSVLRGEQFF. The CDR3 DNA is TGTGCCAGCAGTGTATTACGGGGTGAGCAGTTCTTC.